What follows is one T cell receptor (beta chain) and its context. Its antigen is unknown. These data originate in a study of cytomegalovirus exposure and HLA in healthy donors. Germline CDR1 and CDR2: MNHNY and SVGAGI (reference sequence). The V gene lost 6 bases and the J gene lost 10 bases, with 15 bases spanning the gap. This CDR3 has 12 residues. Whole-study findings and limits: Sequencing likely generated an artifact that appeared as a cluster of highly shared sequence variants. Associated with HLA alleles at 0.05 false discovery rate in a later analysis were about 17,000 TCR beta sequences.

PCR amplification relied on 60 Vbeta primers (plus 13 Jbeta primers). TCRdb's table, derived via immunoSEQ multiplex PCR, lists solely in-frame clones and lacks some. The data show 200,000 to 250,000 clones, with roughly 83% seen just once and approximately 0.71% held by the top ten. The rearrangement joins TRBV6-6 to TRBJ1-1; D perhaps matches TRBD1 (5 bases). This TCR was recovered from a boy younger than 10 in good health and CMV-seronegative. The sequenced sample consisted of PBMCs. CDR3 residues: CASSLRQFGAFF. The DNA for the CDR3 is TGTGCCAGCAGCCTACGACAGTTTGGAGCTTTCTTT.